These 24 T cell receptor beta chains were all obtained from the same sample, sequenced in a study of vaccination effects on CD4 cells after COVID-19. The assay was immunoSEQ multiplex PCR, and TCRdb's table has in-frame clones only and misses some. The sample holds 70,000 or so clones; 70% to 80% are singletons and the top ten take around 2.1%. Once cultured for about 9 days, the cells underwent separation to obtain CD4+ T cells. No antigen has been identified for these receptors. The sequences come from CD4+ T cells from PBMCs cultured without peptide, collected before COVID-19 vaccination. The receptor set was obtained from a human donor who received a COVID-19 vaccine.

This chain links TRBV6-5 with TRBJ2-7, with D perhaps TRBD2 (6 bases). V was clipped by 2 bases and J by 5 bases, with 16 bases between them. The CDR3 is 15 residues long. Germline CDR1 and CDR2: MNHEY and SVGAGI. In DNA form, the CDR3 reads TGTGCCAGCAGTTACAGGGCGGGGCCAGCCGACGAGCAGTACGTC. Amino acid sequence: CASSYRAGPADEQYV.

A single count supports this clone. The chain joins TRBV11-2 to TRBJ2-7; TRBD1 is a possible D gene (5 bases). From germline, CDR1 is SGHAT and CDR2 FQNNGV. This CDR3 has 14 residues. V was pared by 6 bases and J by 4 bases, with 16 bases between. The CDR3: CASSPSAKGYEQYV. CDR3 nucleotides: TGTGCCAGCAGTCCCAGCGCAAAGGGGTACGAGCAGTACGTC.

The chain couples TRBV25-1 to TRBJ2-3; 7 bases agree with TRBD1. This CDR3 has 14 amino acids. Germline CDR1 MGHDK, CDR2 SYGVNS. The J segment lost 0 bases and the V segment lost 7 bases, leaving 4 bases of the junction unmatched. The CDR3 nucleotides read TGTGCCAGCAACCAACAGGGGAGCACAGATACGCAGTATTTT. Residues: CASNQQGSTDTQYF.

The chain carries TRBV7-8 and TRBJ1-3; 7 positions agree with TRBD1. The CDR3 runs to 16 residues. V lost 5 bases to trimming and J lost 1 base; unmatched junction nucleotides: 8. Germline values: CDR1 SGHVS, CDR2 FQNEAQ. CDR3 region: CASSTRQGRSGNTIYF. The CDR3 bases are TGTGCCAGCAGCACTAGACAGGGAAGATCTGGAAACACCATATATTTT.

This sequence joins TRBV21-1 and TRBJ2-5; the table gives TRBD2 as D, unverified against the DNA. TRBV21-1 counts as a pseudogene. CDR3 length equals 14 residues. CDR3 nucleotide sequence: TGTGCCAGCAGCAAACGGCGGGGGGAAGAGACCCAGTACTTC. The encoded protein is CASSKRRGEETQYF.

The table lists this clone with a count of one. The chain's CDR3 is CANGGGSQAGELFF. CDR3 DNA sequence: TGCGCAAACGGAGGGGGGAGTCAGGCCGGGGAGCTGTTTTTT. The chain carries TRBV5-1 and TRBJ2-2; the D call may be TRBD1 or TRBD2 (6 bases each). Germline CDR1 and CDR2: SGHRS and YFSETQ. The CDR3 contains 14 residues.

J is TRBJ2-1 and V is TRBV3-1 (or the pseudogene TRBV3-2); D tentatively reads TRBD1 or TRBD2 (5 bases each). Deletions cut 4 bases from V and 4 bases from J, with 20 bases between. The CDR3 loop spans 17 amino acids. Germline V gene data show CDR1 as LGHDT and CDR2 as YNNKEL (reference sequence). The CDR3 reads CASSRRNRDGEYNEQFF. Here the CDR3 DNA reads TGTGCCAGCAGCCGGAGAAATCGGGACGGAGAATACAATGAGCAGTTCTTC.

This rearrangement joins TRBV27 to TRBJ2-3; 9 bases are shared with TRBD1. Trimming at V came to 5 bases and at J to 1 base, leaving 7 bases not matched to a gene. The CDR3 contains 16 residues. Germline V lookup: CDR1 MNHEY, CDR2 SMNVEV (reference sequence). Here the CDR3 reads CASSRRDRARTDTQYF. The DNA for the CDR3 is TGTGCCAGCAGTCGGAGGGACAGGGCTCGCACAGATACGCAGTATTTT.

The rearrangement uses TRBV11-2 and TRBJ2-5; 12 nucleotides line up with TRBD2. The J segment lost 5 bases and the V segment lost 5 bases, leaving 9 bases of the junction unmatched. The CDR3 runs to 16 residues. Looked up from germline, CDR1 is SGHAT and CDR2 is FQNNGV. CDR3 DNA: TGTGCCAGCAGCCTTGGACTAGCGGGGACGATGGAGACCCAGTACTTC. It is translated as CASSLGLAGTMETQYF.

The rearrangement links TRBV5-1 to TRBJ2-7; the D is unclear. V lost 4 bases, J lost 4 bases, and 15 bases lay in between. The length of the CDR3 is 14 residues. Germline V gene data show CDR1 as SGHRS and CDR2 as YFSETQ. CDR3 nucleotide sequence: TGCGCCAGCAGCCCCCTCGGGTCGGTGTACGAGCAGTACGTC. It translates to CASSPLGSVYEQYV.

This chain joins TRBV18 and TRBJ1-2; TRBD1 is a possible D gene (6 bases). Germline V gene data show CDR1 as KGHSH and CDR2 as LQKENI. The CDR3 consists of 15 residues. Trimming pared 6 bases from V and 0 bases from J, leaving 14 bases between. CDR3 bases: TGTGCCAGCTCCACGGACAGTCAAGCTAACTATGGCTACACCTTC. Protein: CASSTDSQANYGYTF.

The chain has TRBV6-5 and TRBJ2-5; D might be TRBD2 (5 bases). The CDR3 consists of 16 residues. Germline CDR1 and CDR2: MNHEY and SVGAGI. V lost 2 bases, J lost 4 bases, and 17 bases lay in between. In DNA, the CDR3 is TGTGCCAGCAGTTACCTAAGGACGGGTGGAGGAGAGACCCAGTACTTC. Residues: CASSYLRTGGGETQYF.

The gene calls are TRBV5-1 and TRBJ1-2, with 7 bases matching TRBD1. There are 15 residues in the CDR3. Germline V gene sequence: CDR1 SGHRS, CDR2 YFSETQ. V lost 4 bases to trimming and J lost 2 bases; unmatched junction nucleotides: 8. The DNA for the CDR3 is TGCGCCAGCAGCGACGGGACAGCTTCAAACTATGGCTACACCTTC. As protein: CASSDGTASNYGYTF.

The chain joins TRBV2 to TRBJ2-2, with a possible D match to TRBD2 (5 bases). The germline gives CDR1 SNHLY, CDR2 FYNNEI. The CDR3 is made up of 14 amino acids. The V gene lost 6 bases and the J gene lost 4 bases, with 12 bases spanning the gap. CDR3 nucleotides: TGTGCCAGCAGCGACCGGGGAACCACCGGGGAGCTGTTTTTT. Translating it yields CASSDRGTTGELFF.

CDR3 DNA sequence: TGTGCCCGCCCGGATCTAGACAGGGACCTCGACGAGCAGTACGTC. Its translation: CARPDLDRDLDEQYV. V is TRBV6-5 and J is TRBJ2-7, with TRBD1 matching over 7 bases. V was pared by 11 bases and J by 5 bases, with 18 bases of the junction left unmatched. Germline assignment: CDR1 MNHEY and CDR2 SVGAGI. This CDR3 is 15 amino acids long.

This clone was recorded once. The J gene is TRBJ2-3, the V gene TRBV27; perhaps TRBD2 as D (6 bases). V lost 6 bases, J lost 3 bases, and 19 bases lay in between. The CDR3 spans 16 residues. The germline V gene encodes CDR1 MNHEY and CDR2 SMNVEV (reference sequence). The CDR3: CASRGSRAGRTDTQYF. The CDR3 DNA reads TGTGCCAGCAGGGGATCCAGGGCGGGGCGTACAGATACGCAGTATTTT.

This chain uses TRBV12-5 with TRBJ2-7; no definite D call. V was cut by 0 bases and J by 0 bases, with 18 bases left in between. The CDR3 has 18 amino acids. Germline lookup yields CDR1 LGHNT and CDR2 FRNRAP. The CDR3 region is CASGLVGGDRVSSYEQYV. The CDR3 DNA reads TGTGCTAGTGGTTTGGTAGGTGGGGATCGGGTAAGCTCCTACGAGCAGTACGTC.

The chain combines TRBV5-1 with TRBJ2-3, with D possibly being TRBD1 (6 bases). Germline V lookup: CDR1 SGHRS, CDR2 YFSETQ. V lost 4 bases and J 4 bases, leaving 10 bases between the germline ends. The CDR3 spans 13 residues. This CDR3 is CASSQGGADTQYF. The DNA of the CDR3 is TGCGCCAGCAGCCAAGGGGGTGCAGATACGCAGTATTTT.

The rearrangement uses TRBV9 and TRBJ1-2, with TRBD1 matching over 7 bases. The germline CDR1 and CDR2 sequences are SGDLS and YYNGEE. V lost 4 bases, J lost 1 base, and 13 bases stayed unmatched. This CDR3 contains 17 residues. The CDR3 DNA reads TGTGCCAGCAGCACCCACATTGGGACAGAAAATAACTATGGCTACACCTTC. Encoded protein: CASSTHIGTENNYGYTF.

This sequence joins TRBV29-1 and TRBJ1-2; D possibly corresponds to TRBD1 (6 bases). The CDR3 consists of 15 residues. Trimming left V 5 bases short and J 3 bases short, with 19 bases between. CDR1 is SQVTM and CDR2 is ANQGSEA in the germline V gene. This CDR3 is CSVLPRQVFDYGYTF. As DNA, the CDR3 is TGCAGCGTTCTGCCTCGACAGGTCTTTGACTATGGCTACACCTTC. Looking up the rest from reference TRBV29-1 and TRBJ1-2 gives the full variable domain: SAVISQKPSRDICQRGTSLTIQCQVDSQVTMMFWYRQQPGQSLTLIATANQGSEATYESGFVIDKFPISRPNLTFSTLTVSNMSPEDSSIYLCSVLPRQVFDYGYTFGSGTRLTVV.

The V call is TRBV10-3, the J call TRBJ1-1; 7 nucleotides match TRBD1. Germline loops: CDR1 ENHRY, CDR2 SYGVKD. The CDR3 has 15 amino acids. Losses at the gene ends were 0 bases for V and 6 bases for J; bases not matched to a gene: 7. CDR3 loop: CAISESGDREAEAFF. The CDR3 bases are TGTGCCATCAGTGAGTCGGGTGACAGGGAAGCTGAAGCTTTCTTT.

The DNA for the CDR3 is TGTGCCAGTAGTCCCCCGGGAGGCGGGTTGACTGGGGAGCTGTTTTTT. Protein product: CASSPPGGGLTGELFF. The chain couples TRBV19 to TRBJ2-2; 7 nucleotides match TRBD2. The V and J ends lost 5 bases and 8 bases, in that order; junction bases with no gene match: 14. This CDR3 is 16 amino acids long. Germline-derived CDR1 and CDR2 are LNHDA and SQIVND (reference sequence).

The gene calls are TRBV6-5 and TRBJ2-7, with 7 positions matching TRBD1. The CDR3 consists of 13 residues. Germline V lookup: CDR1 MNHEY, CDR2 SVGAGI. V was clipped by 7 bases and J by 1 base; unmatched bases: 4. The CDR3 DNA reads TGTGCCAGCAAAAGACAGGGTTCCTACGAGCAGTACGTC. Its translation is CASKRQGSYEQYV.

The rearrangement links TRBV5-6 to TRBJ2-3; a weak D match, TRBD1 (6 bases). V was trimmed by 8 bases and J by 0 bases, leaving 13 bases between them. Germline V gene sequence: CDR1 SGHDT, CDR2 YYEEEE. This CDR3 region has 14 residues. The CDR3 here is CASTQGFSTDTQYF. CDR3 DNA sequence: TGTGCCAGTACACAGGGTTTTAGCACAGATACGCAGTATTTT.